This T cell receptor beta chain was captured in a study of T cell responses to AZD1222 COVID-19 vaccine. Findings of the study overall: Donors skewed white British and female; clonal diversity was possibly underestimated. Researchers report vaccine-associated CD4 TCRs spanning spike, with dominance at 160-218 and 743-854. When two AZD1222 doses had been given, Spike-specific TCR breadth and depth rose. AZD1222 recipients seropositive at baseline numbered only six or seven.

On this clone itself: Its antigen is currently unknown.

Clones were read by immunoSEQ multiplex PCR, and TCRdb kept only the in-frame ones, dropping some. The table lists 130,000 or so clones, around 86% of them singletons. The sample here was peripheral blood, taken on day 0 of AZD1222 vaccination. The receptor was derived from an adult in good health.

This chain's CDR3 is CASRSGGGGDGYTF. The DNA for the CDR3 is TGTGCCAGCAGGTCCGGGGGAGGGGGCGATGGCTACACCTTC. V gene TRBV5-6 combines with J gene TRBJ1-2; TRBD1 aligns across 7 bases. The V and J ends lost 5 bases and 6 bases, in that order; junction bases with no gene match: 10. This CDR3 has 14 amino acids. From germline, CDR1 is SGHDT and CDR2 YYEEEE.